The 26 T cell receptor beta chains below come from one sample, sequenced in a study of cytomegalovirus exposure and HLA in healthy donors. The PCR ran on 60 Vbeta and 13 Jbeta primers. The repertoire was sequenced with immunoSEQ multiplex PCR; TCRdb's copy has only in-frame clones and lacks some. Of 100,000 to 150,000 clones listed, roughly 81% are singletons. Sequencing used PBMCs. These receptors all come from a woman under 40 in good health and CMV-seronegative.

V is TRBV19 and J is TRBJ2-3; the match to TRBD2 covers 8 bases. In germline, CDR1 is LNHDA, CDR2 SQIVND (reference sequence). This CDR3 has 16 amino acids. Unmatched junction bases numbered 7, after V lost 5 bases and J lost 0 bases. CDR3 residues: CASSFRTSRSTDTQYF. In DNA form, the CDR3 reads TGTGCCAGTAGTTTCCGGACTAGCCGGAGCACAGATACGCAGTATTTT.

V usage is TRBV15 and J usage is TRBJ2-1; 12 bases map to TRBD2. V gave up 0 bases and J gave up 4 bases; unmatched junction bases: 7. There are 18 residues in the CDR3. CDR1 is LNHNV and CDR2 is YYDKDF in the germline V gene (reference sequence). The CDR3 spells CATSRELTSGRQYNEQFF. The CDR3 region has the DNA TGTGCCACCAGCAGAGAATTGACTAGCGGGAGACAGTACAATGAGCAGTTCTTC.

This chain connects TRBV5-1 to TRBJ2-2; D gene uncertain. The CDR3 extends over 16 amino acids. Trimming cost V 3 bases and J 7 bases, with 19 bases left between them. Per the germline V gene, CDR1 is SGHRS and CDR2 is YFSETQ. CDR3 sequence: CASSSLHPLVGGELFF. The CDR3, as DNA: TGCGCCAGCAGCTCTCTCCACCCCCTAGTAGGCGGGGAGCTGTTTTTT.

This sequence joins TRBV15 and TRBJ2-5, with D possibly matching TRBD1 (6 bases). The germline gives CDR1 LNHNV, CDR2 YYDKDF (reference sequence). The germline V and J ends were trimmed by 1 base and 4 bases, with 13 bases remaining between them. There are 15 residues in the CDR3. CDR3 loop: CATSRGKGVTETQYF. The DNA for the CDR3 is TGTGCCACCAGCAGAGGGAAGGGGGTAACAGAGACCCAGTACTTC. Supplemented by reference TRBV15 and TRBJ2-5, the full variable domain reads DAMVIQNPRYQVTQFGKPVTLSCSQTLNHNVMYWYQQKSSQAPKLLFHYYDKDFNNEADTPDNFQSRRPNTSFCFLDIRSPGLGDTAMYLCATSRGKGVTETQYFGPGTRLLVL.

Notes on this clone: Sequence at one end of the junction differs from germline and may be a read error. The rearrangement joins TRBV7-9 to TRBJ2-2; tentatively, D is TRBD1 (6 bases). This CDR3 has 13 amino acids. The V gene's germline CDR1 is SEHNR and CDR2 FQNEAQ (reference sequence). CDR3 region: CSSSKQGTGELFF. CDR3 nucleotide sequence: TGTTCCAGCAGCAAACAGGGCACCGGGGAGCTGTTTTTT. The variable domain in full, completed from reference TRBV7-9 and TRBJ2-2, reads DTGVSQNPRHKITKRGQNVTFRCDPISEHNRLYWYRQTLGQGPEFLTYFQNEAQLEKSRLLSDRFSAERPKGSFSTLEIQRTEQGDSAMYLCSSSKQGTGELFFGEGSRLTVL.

As DNA, the CDR3 is TGTGCCAGCAGCGCAGACAGAGCCAACTACGAGCAGTACTTC. It encodes CASSADRANYEQYF. This chain uses TRBV5-4 with TRBJ2-7; weak D call: TRBD1 (5 bases). The CDR3 has 14 amino acids. Trimming left V 4 bases short and J 3 bases short, with 14 bases between. Germline lookup yields CDR1 SGHNT and CDR2 YYREEE (reference sequence).

The gene calls are TRBV14 and TRBJ2-7; D possibly corresponds to TRBD1 (6 bases). The CDR3 is 13 amino acids. Germline V CDR1 and CDR2: SGHDN, FVKESK. V was clipped by 4 bases and J by 2 bases, with 9 bases between them. CDR3 sequence (DNA): TGTGCCAGCAGCCGGGACAACGCCTACGAGCAGTACTTC. This sequence encodes CASSRDNAYEQYF. The whole variable domain, remainder taken from reference TRBV14 and TRBJ2-7, is EAGVTQFPSHSVIEKGQTVTLRCDPISGHDNLYWYRRVMGKEIKFLLHFVKESKQDESGMPNNRFLAERTGGTYSTLKVQPAELEDSGVYFCASSRDNAYEQYFGPGTRLTVT.

The chain recombines TRBV6-6 with TRBJ1-2; D unresolved. The CDR3 spans 12 residues. Germline CDR1 and CDR2: MNHNY and SVGAGI (reference sequence). V lost 7 bases and J lost 3, with 9 bases in between. Here the CDR3 reads CASMAGDYGYTF. Written as DNA, the CDR3 is TGTGCCAGCATGGCAGGCGACTATGGCTACACCTTC.

J is TRBJ2-7 and V is TRBV5-5, with TRBD2 identical over 8 bases. The CDR3 loop spans 14 amino acids. Unmatched junction bases numbered 5, after V lost 2 bases and J lost 4 bases. Germline CDR1 reads SGHKS; CDR2 reads YYEKEE (reference sequence). The CDR3 region is CASSFIAGSYEQYF. The CDR3 DNA sequence: TGTGCCAGCAGCTTTATAGCGGGGTCTTACGAGCAGTACTTC.

This sequence joins TRBV6-5 and TRBJ2-1; tentatively, D is TRBD1 (5 bases). Per germline, CDR1 MNHEY and CDR2 SVGAGI. V dropped 5 bases and J dropped 6 bases, with 8 bases sitting between them. CDR3 length: 12 residues. The CDR3 is CASSARGNEQFF. Here the CDR3 DNA reads TGTGCCAGCAGTGCTAGGGGCAATGAGCAGTTCTTC.

The chain links TRBV13 to TRBJ1-1; TRBD1 matches at 8 bases. The CDR3 consists of 13 residues. Germline CDR1 is PRHDT and CDR2 is FYEKMQ (reference sequence). With 2 bases clipped from V and 4 bases from J, the junction kept 0 bases outside the gene matches. DNA of the CDR3: TGTGCCAGCAGCTTAACAGGGGGCACTGAAGCTTTCTTT. It yields the protein CASSLTGGTEAFF.

V gene TRBV7-3 combines with J gene TRBJ1-1, with 7 bases that match TRBD1. The V segment lost 6 bases and the J segment 7 bases; nucleotides outside the gene matches: 8. Germline assignment: CDR1 SGHTA and CDR2 FQGTGA. The CDR3 sequence is 13 residues long. As DNA, the CDR3 is TGTGCCAGCAGAACAGGGGTTTCGAGTGAAGCTTTCTTT. Translation gives CASRTGVSSEAFF. Drawing the rest from reference TRBV7-3 and TRBJ1-1, the complete variable domain is GAGVSQTPSNKVTEKGKYVELRCDPISGHTALYWYRQSLGQGPEFLIYFQGTGAADDSGLPNDRFFAVRPEGSVSTLKIQRTERGDSAVYLCASRTGVSSEAFFGQGTRLTVV.

The genes are TRBV30 and TRBJ1-2; the D gene is possibly TRBD1 (5 bases). The CDR3 has 13 amino acids. V gave up 4 bases and J gave up 5 bases, with 14 bases separating them. Germline V CDR1 and CDR2: GTSNPN, SVGIG (reference sequence). CDR3 coding DNA: TGTGCCTGGATGGAGGGGCTTTGGTATGGCTACACCTTC. Amino acid sequence: CAWMEGLWYGYTF.

This clone was picked up a small number of times. J is TRBJ2-7 and V is TRBV2; 7 positions match TRBD2. This CDR3 comprises 14 residues. Germline V lookup: CDR1 SNHLY, CDR2 FYNNEI. V lost 5 bases to trimming and J lost 3 bases; unmatched junction nucleotides: 7. For the CDR3, the DNA is TGTGCCAGCAGTCCCGGACGGGGGGACTACGAGCAGTACTTC. It codes for CASSPGRGDYEQYF. The full variable domain, its missing parts supplied by reference TRBV2 and TRBJ2-7, is EPEVTQTPSHQVTQMGQEVILRCVPISNHLYFYWYRQILGQKVEFLVSFYNNEISEKSEIFDDQFSVERPDGSNFTLKIRSTKLEDSAMYFCASSPGRGDYEQYFGPGTRLTVT.

The chain links TRBV6-4 to TRBJ2-1; 9 positions agree with TRBD2. This CDR3 comprises 15 residues. V shed 4 bases, J shed 5 bases, and the junction held 6 bases outside the gene matches. Germline loops: CDR1 MRHNA, CDR2 SNTAGT. The CDR3 region has the DNA TGTGCCAGCAGTGCCCATAGCGGGAGCAACAATGAGCAGTTCTTC. The encoded protein is CASSAHSGSNNEQFF.

The V and J genes are TRBV30 and TRBJ1-4; no definite D call. Deletions cut 7 bases from V and 8 bases from J, with 8 bases between. The CDR3 length is 10 residues. Per germline, CDR1 GTSNPN and CDR2 SVGIG (reference sequence). The CDR3 region has the DNA TGTGCCTATGCCGAGGAAAAACTGTTTTTT. It yields the protein CAYAEEKLFF.

Note on this clone: The same CDR3 can be traced to other DNA sequences in this sample. The chain recombines TRBV5-1 with TRBJ1-4; TRBD1 matches at 8 bases. CDR1 and CDR2 from the germline V gene are SGHRS and YFSETQ. The CDR3 is made up of 15 amino acids. V shed 2 bases, J shed 0 bases, and the junction held 0 bases outside the gene matches. CDR3 in amino acids: CASSLQGATNEKLFF. As DNA, the CDR3 is TGCGCCAGCAGCTTACAGGGGGCAACTAATGAAAAACTGTTTTTT.

V is TRBV15 and J is TRBJ2-1, with 13 bases identical to TRBD2. J was trimmed by 7 bases and V by 0 bases; bases with no gene match: 9. CDR1 is LNHNV and CDR2 is YYDKDF in the germline V gene (reference sequence). CDR3 length: 18 residues. The CDR3 is CATSREWATSGGANEQFF. For the CDR3, the DNA is TGTGCCACCAGCAGAGAGTGGGCCACTAGCGGGGGGGCAAATGAGCAGTTCTTC.

The V gene is TRBV7-2, the J gene TRBJ1-1; tentative D call: TRBD1 (5 bases). Trimming stripped 7 bases from V and 2 bases from J, with 8 bases between. The CDR3 spans 12 residues. CDR1 and CDR2 from the germline V gene are SGHTA and FQGNSA. The CDR3 region is CASKGVNTEAFF. The DNA of the CDR3 is TGTGCCAGCAAAGGGGTTAACACTGAAGCTTTCTTT.

This chain uses TRBV4-3 with TRBJ2-2, with 7 bases matching TRBD1. Germline-derived CDR1 and CDR2 are LGHNA and YSLEER. V gave up 5 bases and J gave up 2 bases; unmatched junction bases: 5. CDR3 length: 15 residues. The CDR3 here is CASSLDRYNTGELFF. CDR3 DNA: TGCGCCAGCAGCTTGGACAGGTACAACACCGGGGAGCTGTTTTTT.

The chain links TRBV5-1 to TRBJ1-2; D ambiguous. The germline gives CDR1 SGHRS, CDR2 YFSETQ. This CDR3 is built from 14 residues. Trimming removed 8 bases from V and 0 bases from J, with 14 bases in between. The CDR3, as DNA: TGCGCCAGTAAGGGAGGACCTACTAACTATGGCTACACCTTC. It encodes CASKGGPTNYGYTF.

The chain combines TRBV6-5 with TRBJ2-5, with D perhaps TRBD2 (5 bases). CDR3 length: 14 residues. CDR1 MNHEY and CDR2 SVGAGI come from the germline V gene. V lost 2 bases to trimming and J lost 4 bases, with 11 bases between them. This CDR3 reads CASSYLNEGETQYF. CDR3 bases: TGTGCCAGCAGTTACCTTAATGAGGGAGAGACCCAGTACTTC.

With respect to this clone: The germline gene is not matched at one end of the junction; a read error may be the cause. This chain uses TRBV7-6 with TRBJ2-7, with D maybe TRBD1 (5 bases). The CDR3 is 17 amino acids. CDR1 and CDR2 from the germline V gene are SGHVS and FNYEAQ. The CDR3 reads CASSSLGKGNRSHEQYF. For the CDR3, the DNA is TGTGCCAGCAGCTCCCTGGGGAAGGGGAACCGCTCCCACGAGCAGTACTTC. The whole variable domain, filled in from reference TRBV7-6 and TRBJ2-7, reads GAGVSQSPRYKVTKRGQDVALRCDPISGHVSLYWYRQALGQGPEFLTYFNYEAQQDKSGLPNDRFSAERPEGSISTLTIQRTEQRDSAMYRCASSSLGKGNRSHEQYFGPGTRLTVT.

The chain links TRBV13 to TRBJ2-7; 9 bases line up with TRBD2. Germline CDR1 reads PRHDT; CDR2 reads FYEKMQ (reference sequence). The CDR3 runs 16 residues. V shed 0 bases, J shed 5 bases, and the junction held 8 bases outside the gene matches. The CDR3 is CASSLGVSGSSDEQYF. The CDR3 DNA follows: TGTGCCAGCAGCTTAGGGGTTAGCGGGAGTAGCGACGAGCAGTACTTC.

V usage is TRBV10-1 and J usage is TRBJ2-1, with D perhaps TRBD1 (7 bases). The germline CDR1 and CDR2 sequences are WNHNN and SYGVQD (reference sequence). The CDR3 sequence is 12 residues long. Trimming left V 6 bases short and J 5 bases short, with 8 bases between. The CDR3 nucleotides read TGCGCCAGCAGCAGGGGGGACAATGAGCAGTTCTTC. Protein product: CASSRGDNEQFF.

This clone was counted a few times. The chain couples TRBV4-1 to TRBJ2-1, with 11 bases lining up with TRBD2. V lost 2 bases and J lost 2; bases outside the gene matches: 5. The CDR3 length is 17 residues. The germline V gene has CDR1 MGHRA and CDR2 YSYEKL. The CDR3 loop is CASSQTGTSGTYNEQFF. The CDR3 DNA sequence: TGCGCCAGCAGCCAAACCGGGACTAGCGGTACCTACAATGAGCAGTTCTTC.